This TCR beta chain was documented in a study of PD-L1 blockade in urothelial cancer. Points from the study as a whole: Expansion of tumor-associated blood clones at 3 weeks was greater in durable-benefit patients.

CDR1 and CDR2 from the germline V gene are SEHNR and FQNEAQ (reference sequence). The CDR3 sequence is 19 residues long. V trimming: 5 bases; J trimming: 4 bases; junction bases outside the gene matches: 13. Each patient gave between 1 and 8 samples of peripheral blood mononuclear cells, which were collected pretreatment and during treatment. This clone was recorded many times. Its cognate antigen is unknown. The authors spiked synthetic TCR analog templates into each PCR. Clones were read by immunoSEQ multiplex PCR, and TCRdb kept only the in-frame ones, dropping some. This sample yields more than 85,000 clones, of which about nine tenths are seen a single time; 0.92% belongs to the top ten.

The sequence came from a woman of 80 years or more with urothelial cancer. This sample comprised PBMCs, obtained around atezolizumab (anti-PD-L1) treatment. The J gene is TRBJ2-3, the V gene TRBV7-9; 15 bases are shared with TRBD2. DNA for the CDR3: TGTGCCAGCAGCCCTGTGAGGACTAGCGGGAGGGCCGGGGCAGATACGCAGTATTTT. Its translation is CASSPVRTSGRAGADTQYF.